These T cell receptor beta chains were read from a single sample in a study of T cell changes during pregnancy in multiple sclerosis. The data were produced by immunoSEQ multiplex PCR, yet TCRdb's version contains in-frame clones alone and is incomplete. The table lists tens of thousands of clones, about 93% of them singletons. Sequenced material: CD4+ T cells from peripheral blood mononuclear cells, taken in the second trimester of pregnancy. The origin of the receptors is a female donor with multiple sclerosis, enrolled in a pregnancy study. CDR3s include the opening cysteine and the closing phenylalanine or tryptophan. The D gene is left open where the match is weak. Clone sizes are given selectively: once, few, many, or a class where the clone is expanded.

j_call | clone_size | v_call | cdr3_length | d_call | cdr3_aa | cdr3_nt
TRBJ2-1 | - | TRBV7-8 | 15 | TRBD1 | CASSKRTGDTNEQFF | TGTGCCAGCAGCAAACGGACAGGGGATACCAATGAGCAGTTCTTC
TRBJ2-7 | - | TRBV28 | 14 | - | CASSLPGFSYEQYF | TGTGCCAGCAGTTTACCGGGTTTCTCCTACGAGCAGTACTTC
TRBJ2-5 | - | TRBV6-6 | 12 | TRBD2 | CAGKTGGETQYF | TGTGCCGGAAAGACGGGAGGGGAGACCCAGTACTTC
TRBJ2-7 | - | TRBV29-1 | 15 | - | CSVGSSSTGSYEQYF | TGCAGCGTTGGGTCATCCTCCACTGGCTCCTACGAGCAGTACTTC
TRBJ2-7 | once | TRBV28 | 13 | - | CASSSTGFYEQYF | TGTGCCAGCAGTTCCACAGGGTTCTACGAGCAGTACTTC
TRBJ2-1 | - | TRBV19 | 11 | - | CASSTYRGQFF | TGTGCCAGTAGTACATACCGGGGGCAGTTCTTC
TRBJ2-5 | once | TRBV4-1 | 15 | - | CASSDRARGGETQYF | TGCGCCAGCAGCGACCGGGCCCGGGGAGGAGAGACCCAGTACTTC
TRBJ2-5 | once | TRBV11-3 | 14 | - | CASSLGGSQETQYF | TGTGCCAGCAGCTTAGGCGGCAGTCAAGAGACCCAGTACTTC
TRBJ2-5 | - | TRBV7-3 | 13 | - | CASSLSRRETQYF | TGTGCCAGCAGCTTGAGTAGGCGGGAGACCCAGTACTTC
TRBJ2-2 | - | TRBV9 | 16 | TRBD1 | CASSDGQGAYTGELFF | TGTGCCAGCAGTGATGGACAGGGGGCTTACACCGGGGAGCTGTTTTTT
TRBJ1-5 | - | TRBV30 | 13 | - | CAWSGGVDQPQHF | TGTGCCTGGAGTGGGGGGGTTGATCAGCCCCAGCATTTT
TRBJ2-1 | - | TRBV6-6 | 15 | TRBD2 | CASSSTSAEYNEQFF | TGTGCCAGCAGTTCGACTAGCGCCGAATACAATGAGCAGTTCTTC
TRBJ2-1 | - | TRBV7-2 | 15 | - | CASSLLAGSYNEQFF | TGTGCCAGCAGCTTACTTGCGGGGTCCTACAATGAGCAGTTCTTC
TRBJ2-3 | - | TRBV5-6 | 15 | TRBD2 | CASSWGLAVTDTQYF | TGTGCCAGCAGCTGGGGACTAGCGGTCACAGATACGCAGTATTTT
TRBJ1-2 | - | TRBV5-1 | 15 | TRBD1 | CASSFQGAAGYGYTF | TGCGCCAGCAGCTTCCAGGGGGCTGCGGGCTATGGCTACACCTTC
TRBJ2-5 | - | TRBV11-2 | 14 | - | CASSFRTGQETQYF | TGTGCCAGCAGCTTCCGGACTGGTCAAGAGACCCAGTACTTC
TRBJ2-6 | once | TRBV5-1 | 18 | TRBD2 | CASSLAGGLLSGANVLTF | TGCGCCAGCAGCTTAGCGGGAGGGCTCCTTTCTGGGGCCAACGTCCTGACTTTC
TRBJ1-2 | - | TRBV27 | 15 | - | CASSREGEGPYGYTF | TGTGCCAGCAGTCGCGAAGGTGAGGGCCCCTATGGCTACACCTTC
TRBJ2-1 | - | TRBV5-1 | 15 | - | CASSFGTDSYNEQFF | TGCGCCAGCAGCTTCGGGACTGACTCCTACAATGAGCAGTTCTTC
TRBJ1-1 | - | TRBV9 | 17 | - | CASSVGSGLYRNTEAFF | TGTGCCAGCAGCGTAGGCTCAGGACTCTATAGGAACACTGAAGCTTTCTTT
TRBJ1-1 | - | TRBV28 | 14 | TRBD1 | CASSSSPGQHEAFF | TGTGCCAGCAGTTCCAGCCCGGGACAGCATGAAGCTTTCTTT
TRBJ2-3 | - | TRBV5-1 | 14 | - | CASSSATGTLMQYF | TGCGCCAGCAGCTCGGCTACAGGGACCTTGATGCAGTATTTT
TRBJ1-4 | once | TRBV7-9 | 14 | TRBD1 | CASSTLTGPPQLFF | TGTGCCAGCAGCACGTTGACAGGGCCGCCGCAACTGTTTTTT
TRBJ1-1 | few | TRBV28 | 13 | - | CAGGGRWATEAFF | TGTGCCGGAGGAGGAAGATGGGCCACTGAAGCTTTCTTT
TRBJ1-3 | - | TRBV5-6 | 13 | - | CASSFYSGNTIYF | TGTGCCAGCAGCTTCTACTCTGGAAACACCATATATTTT
TRBJ2-3 | - | TRBV11-3 | 15 | TRBD2 | CANGSPREAGDTQYF | TGTGCCAACGGGTCCCCTCGGGAGGCAGGAGATACGCAGTATTTT
TRBJ1-2 | - | TRBV19 | 13 | TRBD1 | CASENRGTYGYTF | TGTGCCAGTGAAAACAGGGGTACCTATGGCTACACCTTC
TRBJ1-2 | - | TRBV9 | 13 | - | CASSATHSTGYTF | TGTGCCAGCAGCGCAACCCACAGTACGGGCTACACCTTC
TRBJ1-1 | - | TRBV30 | 14 | - | CAWSAARANTEAFF | TGTGCCTGGAGTGCGGCCAGGGCGAACACTGAAGCTTTCTTT
TRBJ1-1 | - | TRBV29-1 | 12 | TRBD1 | CSVRQGLAEAFF | TGCAGCGTAAGACAGGGGTTGGCTGAAGCTTTCTTT
TRBJ2-3 | - | TRBV7-2 | 15 | TRBD2 | CASSLPAGVTDTQYF | TGTGCCAGCAGCTTACCAGCGGGAGTCACAGATACGCAGTATTTT
TRBJ1-1 | - | TRBV9 | 14 | - | CASSPPTGDTEAFF | TGTGCCAGCAGCCCACCAACGGGGGACACTGAAGCTTTCTTT
TRBJ2-1 | - | TRBV9 | 15 | TRBD2 | CASSVTSGRQNEQFF | TGTGCCAGCAGCGTAACTAGCGGGAGACAAAATGAGCAGTTCTTC
TRBJ1-1 | - | TRBV5-1 | 14 | TRBD1 | CASSPDDRGTEAFF | TGCGCCAGCAGCCCGGACGACAGGGGCACTGAAGCTTTCTTT
TRBJ1-5 | - | TRBV5-8 | 15 | - | CASKPGATTNQPQHF | TGTGCCAGCAAACCAGGGGCCACCACAAATCAGCCCCAGCATTTT
TRBJ1-6 | - | TRBV19 | 15 | - | CASSISQDRSSPLHF | TGTGCCAGTAGTATATCACAGGACAGAAGTTCACCCCTCCACTTT
TRBJ2-7 | - | TRBV6-6 | 13 | - | CASSYSFIHEQYF | TGTGCCAGCAGTTACTCGTTTATCCACGAGCAGTACTTC
TRBJ1-4 | few | TRBV9 | 14 | - | CASSQGLYNEKLFF | TGTGCCAGCAGCCAGGGACTTTATAATGAAAAACTGTTTTTT
TRBJ2-3 | - | TRBV5-1 | 14 | TRBD1 | CASSPTGGSDTQYF | TGCGCCAGCAGCCCGACAGGGGGTTCAGATACGCAGTATTTT
TRBJ2-7 | - | TRBV21-1 | 16 | - | CASSTRPRTPRYEQYF | TGTGCCAGCAGCACACGGCCACGGACACCCCGGTACGAGCAGTACTTC
TRBJ1-1 | once | TRBV20-1 | 10 | - | CSASRAEAFF | TGCAGTGCTAGTCGGGCTGAAGCTTTCTTT
TRBJ2-1 | - | TRBV28 | 14 | TRBD1 | CASSLIGTGNEQFF | TGTGCCAGCAGTTTAATAGGGACAGGGAATGAGCAGTTCTTC
TRBJ2-1 | - | TRBV19 | 13 | - | CASLDLTSNEQFF | TGTGCCAGCCTAGACCTCACCTCCAATGAGCAGTTCTTC
TRBJ2-3 | - | TRBV5-4 | 17 | TRBD1 | CASSHPGQGRSTDTQYF | TGTGCCAGCAGCCACCCTGGACAGGGTCGCTCTACAGATACGCAGTATTTT
TRBJ2-7 | - | TRBV19 | 15 | - | CASSIASGGMYEQYF | TGTGCCAGTAGTATAGCGTCGGGGGGCATGTACGAGCAGTACTTC
TRBJ2-1 | - | TRBV5-1 | 13 | - | CASSRPPSNEQFF | TGCGCCAGCAGCCGTCCCCCGTCCAATGAGCAGTTCTTC
TRBJ1-5 | - | TRBV30 | 14 | - | CAWNLGASNQPQHF | TGTGCCTGGAATTTGGGAGCTAGCAATCAGCCCCAGCATTTT
TRBJ2-5 | few | TRBV10-3 | 15 | TRBD2 | CAISDERGGRETQYF | TGTGCCATCAGTGATGAGCGGGGGGGCCGAGAGACCCAGTACTTC
TRBJ2-1 | - | TRBV2 | 15 | TRBD1 | CASSVQDRGPYEQFF | TGTGCCAGCAGCGTACAGGACAGGGGGCCCTATGAGCAGTTCTTC
TRBJ1-1 | - | TRBV6-1 | 14 | - | CASFFRGMNTEAFF | TGTGCCAGCTTCTTCCGGGGGATGAACACTGAAGCTTTCTTT
TRBJ1-2 | - | TRBV7-2 | 15 | - | CASSVSPQATGGYTF | TGTGCCAGCAGCGTTAGTCCTCAGGCGACGGGAGGCTACACCTTC
TRBJ1-1 | - | TRBV18 | 13 | - | CASSPREWTEAFF | TGTGCCAGCTCACCACGTGAGTGGACTGAAGCTTTCTTT